Shown below are 25 T cell receptor beta chains from a single sample sequenced in a study of chemoradiotherapy in HPV16-positive cancers. TCRdb's copy holds only in-frame clones and misses some; the assay was immunoSEQ multiplex PCR. The sample holds tens of thousands of clones; roughly nine tenths are singletons and the top ten take about 20%. Sequences were derived from blood, sampled from a patient who underwent chemoradiotherapy. These receptors all come from a human donor with HPV-associated anogenital cancer.

The V gene is TRBV10-3, the J gene TRBJ1-2; 8 nucleotides agree with TRBD1. The junction had 7 bases not matched to a gene; V was cut back by 8 bases and J by 8 bases. The CDR3 runs 12 residues. CDR1 ENHRY and CDR2 SYGVKD come from the germline V gene. The CDR3 DNA reads as TGTGCCATCTTGGACAGGGTGGAAGGCTACACCTTC. This codes for CAILDRVEGYTF.

The V call is TRBV10-3, the J call TRBJ2-1, with D perhaps TRBD2 (6 bases). CDR1 and CDR2 from the germline V gene are ENHRY and SYGVKD. V was clipped by 4 bases and J by 7 bases, with 14 bases between them. This CDR3 spans 14 amino acids. The CDR3 nucleotides are TGTGCCATCAGTGGGGGGACTCCCCCTAATGAGCAGTTCTTC. Amino acid sequence: CAISGGTPPNEQFF.

This clone was detected once. The CDR3: CASSRDGRSTGELFF. The CDR3 DNA is TGTGCCAGTAGTAGGGACGGGAGGTCAACCGGGGAGCTGTTTTTT. The chain combines TRBV19 with TRBJ2-2; the match to TRBD2 covers 7 bases. The CDR3 has 15 residues. Germline values: CDR1 LNHDA, CDR2 SQIVND (reference sequence). The junction had 7 bases not matched to a gene; V was cut back by 4 bases and J by 5 bases.

This chain connects TRBV7-9 to TRBJ2-3; no clear D. The CDR3 spans 15 residues. Trimming took 5 bases from V and 2 from J, leaving 14 bases between them. Germline V gene lookup returns CDR1 SEHNR and CDR2 FQNEAQ (reference sequence). The CDR3 here is CASSLSSGYTDTQYF. The CDR3 bases are TGTGCCAGCAGCCTGAGTAGTGGATACACAGATACGCAGTATTTT.

The chain has TRBV7-2 and TRBJ2-7, with D unclear. The CDR3 loop spans 14 amino acids. Trimming shortened V by 1 base and J by 6 bases, and 13 bases separated the two germline ends. CDR1 is SGHTA and CDR2 is FQGNSA in the germline V gene. For the CDR3, the DNA is TGTGCCAGCAGCTTAGTGGAGAGTGTGGGCGAGCAGTACTTC. Translating gives CASSLVESVGEQYF.

The V and J genes are TRBV2 and TRBJ1-2; D not resolved. Looked up from germline, CDR1 is SNHLY and CDR2 is FYNNEI. Trimming shortened V by 2 bases and J by 4 bases, and 11 bases separated the two germline ends. The CDR3 contains 14 residues. Here the CDR3 DNA reads TGTGCCAGCAGTGAAAACCCACGGAGCTATGGCTACACCTTC. It encodes CASSENPRSYGYTF.

CDR3 DNA sequence: TGTGCCAGCAGCCAAGATGCGACAGGGTGGAACACTGAAGCTTTCTTT. This codes for CASSQDATGWNTEAFF. The chain is built from TRBV4-2 and TRBJ1-1, with 7 bases aligning to TRBD1. This CDR3 spans 16 amino acids. Germline CDR1 reads LGHNA; CDR2 reads YNFKEQ. The V segment lost 0 bases and the J segment 1 base; nucleotides outside the gene matches: 5.

The chain joins TRBV27 to TRBJ1-3; possibly TRBD1 for D (6 bases). Germline V gives CDR1 MNHEY, CDR2 SMNVEV (reference sequence). The CDR3 extends over 15 amino acids. V was shortened by 0 bases and J by 5 bases, with 11 bases between the two germline ends. In DNA form, the CDR3 reads TGTGCCAGCAGTTTATCGGGGGCCGGCAGAAACACCATATATTTT. As protein: CASSLSGAGRNTIYF.

This rearrangement joins TRBV9 to TRBJ2-3, with D hard to call. The CDR3 loop spans 14 amino acids. Looked up from germline, CDR1 is SGDLS and CDR2 is YYNGEE. V lost 2 bases, J lost 2 bases, and 9 bases lay in between. The CDR3, as DNA: TGTGCCAGCAGCGTTAAATGGGACACAGATACGCAGTATTTT. Translation gives CASSVKWDTDTQYF.

The gene calls are TRBV11-2 and TRBJ2-7, with a weak D call TRBD1 (6 bases). Trimming cost V 4 bases and J 0 bases, with 13 bases left between them. The CDR3 runs 15 residues. CDR1 is SGHAT, CDR2 FQNNGV, per germline. CDR3 sequence (DNA): TGTGCCAGCAGCTCCCAGGGGCTAGCCTCCTACGAGCAGTACTTC. This translates into CASSSQGLASYEQYF.

V is TRBV5-6 and J is TRBJ2-3; D gene uncertain. This CDR3 spans 11 amino acids. Deletions cut 5 bases from V and 3 bases from J, with 4 bases between. Per the germline V gene, CDR1 is SGHDT and CDR2 is YYEEEE. The CDR3 nucleotides read TGTGCCAGCAGGAAAACAGATACGCAGTATTTT. Its translation: CASRKTDTQYF.

The chain is built from TRBV10-3 and TRBJ2-2, with D possibly being TRBD2 (5 bases). This CDR3 comprises 15 residues. V lost 6 bases, J lost 6 bases, and 17 bases lay in between. Germline CDR1 is ENHRY and CDR2 is SYGVKD. CDR3 nucleotides: TGTGCCATCAGCGGGATGGGATTTGAGGCCGGGGAGCTGTTTTTT. It specifies CAISGMGFEAGELFF.

This clone was counted a single time. The chain employs TRBV20-1 and TRBJ2-7, with 7 bases lining up with TRBD1. The CDR3 extends over 11 amino acids. With 8 bases clipped from V and 4 bases from J, the junction kept 5 bases outside the gene matches. Germline assignment: CDR1 DFQATT and CDR2 SNEGSKA (reference sequence). Written as DNA, the CDR3 is TGCAGTTACAGGGGACAGTACGAGCAGTACTTC. This codes for CSYRGQYEQYF.

The chain uses TRBV18 and TRBJ2-7, with TRBD1 matching over 7 bases. Germline trimming cut 3 bases from V and 1 base from J; bases unmatched to any gene: 15. The length of the CDR3 is 18 residues. Germline assignment: CDR1 KGHSH and CDR2 LQKENI. The CDR3 nucleotides are TGTGCCAGCTCACCGATAGAATATGACAGGGTCCCGTCCTACGAGCAGTACTTC. Amino acid sequence: CASSPIEYDRVPSYEQYF.

The rearrangement joins TRBV2 to TRBJ1-1; the D is unclear. Germline V gene data show CDR1 as SNHLY and CDR2 as FYNNEI. V dropped 3 bases and J dropped 2 bases, with 13 bases sitting between them. The CDR3 runs to 15 residues. CDR3 coding DNA: TGTGCCAGCAGTGAGGAGGCACAGATAAACACTGAAGCTTTCTTT. Its translation: CASSEEAQINTEAFF.

V gene TRBV30 combines with J gene TRBJ2-7; D is undetermined. The germline CDR1 and CDR2 sequences are GTSNPN and SVGIG (reference sequence). This CDR3 comprises 13 residues. The V and J ends lost 3 bases and 5 bases respectively, with 14 bases between them. The CDR3 nucleotides are TGTGCCTGGAGGGACCCCCGTTTTGACGAGCAGTACTTC. Its protein is CAWRDPRFDEQYF. Full variable domain (remainder filled in from reference TRBV30 and TRBJ2-7): SQTIHQWPATLVQPVGSPLSLECTVEGTSNPNLYWYRQAAGRGLQLLFYSVGIGQISSEVPQNLSASRPQDRQFILSSKKLLLSDSGFYLCAWRDPRFDEQYFGPGTRLTVT.

V gene TRBV5-1 combines with J gene TRBJ1-4; maybe TRBD1 (6 bases). V was clipped by 4 bases and J by 6 bases, with 16 bases between them. The CDR3 loop spans 15 amino acids. CDR1 and CDR2 from the germline V gene are SGHRS and YFSETQ. The CDR3 coding sequence is TGCGCCAGCAGCCATACAGGGAACCCAGATGAAAAACTGTTTTTT. Protein: CASSHTGNPDEKLFF.

The rearrangement joins TRBV29-1 to TRBJ2-5; D is uncertain. The CDR3 has 13 amino acids. Trimming took off 7 bases at V and 5 bases at J, with 17 bases between the two ends. CDR1 is SQVTM, CDR2 ANQGSEA, per germline. The CDR3 DNA follows: TGCAGCGCAAGACGTACAGTGGATGAGACCCAGTACTTC. Residues: CSARRTVDETQYF.

The chain uses TRBV7-6 and TRBJ2-5; 8 bases are shared with TRBD1. The germline V gene has CDR1 SGHVS and CDR2 FNYEAQ. This CDR3 contains 14 residues. With V trimmed by 5 bases and J by 4 bases, 6 bases remained unmatched. The CDR3 DNA follows: TGTGCCAGCAGCAGCAGGGGGCGAGGAGAGACCCAGTACTTC. Protein product: CASSSRGRGETQYF. The full variable domain, its missing parts supplied by reference TRBV7-6 and TRBJ2-5, is GAGVSQSPRYKVTKRGQDVALRCDPISGHVSLYWYRQALGQGPEFLTYFNYEAQQDKSGLPNDRFSAERPEGSISTLTIQRTEQRDSAMYRCASSSRGRGETQYFGPGTRLLVL.

The J gene is TRBJ2-3, the V gene TRBV2; D possibly corresponds to TRBD2 (5 bases). The CDR3 consists of 14 residues. V was cut by 6 bases and J by 0 bases, with 10 bases left in between. Germline assignment: CDR1 SNHLY and CDR2 FYNNEI. CDR3 region: CASSLAWSTDTQYF. In DNA, the CDR3 is TGTGCCAGCAGCCTAGCTTGGAGCACAGATACGCAGTATTTT.

The chain couples TRBV10-3 to TRBJ2-1; a possible D gene is TRBD2 (7 bases). This CDR3 is built from 14 residues. Germline V lookup: CDR1 ENHRY, CDR2 SYGVKD. V lost 10 bases and J lost 8, with 21 bases in between. In nucleotides, the CDR3 is TGTGCCACCAGAGGGGGGGCCGGGTGGGATGAGCAGTTCTTC. Protein product: CATRGGAGWDEQFF.

The chain is built from TRBV4-3 and TRBJ1-1; no reliable D call. The CDR3 covers 13 residues. V shed 1 base and J shed 1 base, with 4 bases lying between them. Looked up from germline, CDR1 is LGHNA and CDR2 is YSLEER. The CDR3 protein is CASSQGRNTEAFF. CDR3 DNA: TGCGCCAGCAGCCAAGGACGGAACACTGAAGCTTTCTTT.

The chain uses TRBV18 and TRBJ1-1; TRBD1 aligns across 8 bases. CDR1 is KGHSH, CDR2 LQKENI, per germline. V was clipped by 3 bases and J by 1 base; unmatched bases: 4. The CDR3 runs 15 residues. CDR3 DNA sequence: TGTGCCAGCTCACCTCAACAGGGGGGGAACACTGAAGCTTTCTTT. It translates to CASSPQQGGNTEAFF.

The chain recombines TRBV13 with TRBJ2-4, with 14 bases identical to TRBD2. The CDR3 spans 18 residues. In germline, CDR1 is PRHDT, CDR2 FYEKMQ (reference sequence). V was clipped by 5 bases and J by 1 base; unmatched bases: 7. The CDR3 here is CASSLRLAGGRAKNIQYF. The CDR3 region has the DNA TGTGCCAGCAGCCTGAGACTAGCGGGAGGGAGGGCCAAAAACATTCAGTACTTC.

This rearrangement joins TRBV2 to TRBJ1-2, with 8 nucleotides matching TRBD1. The junction had 11 bases not matched to a gene; V was cut back by 5 bases and J by 3 bases. The CDR3 spans 16 residues. Looked up from germline, CDR1 is SNHLY and CDR2 is FYNNEI. CDR3 coding DNA: TGTGCCAGCAGTCAGACGACGGACAGGGTAGACTATGGCTACACCTTC. It encodes CASSQTTDRVDYGYTF.